This T cell receptor (beta chain) appears in the sequencing data of a study of regulatory T cells in long-lasting Graves disease. General study points: What was studied was peripheral blood only, and not thyroid tissue. Persistent Graves' patients possessed reduced TCR diversity relative to recently diagnosed ones. Favored gene segments in persistent disease were TRBV28, TRBJ1-2 and TRBJ2-5.

Time point in this sample: persistent/refractory GD, antithyroid drugs over 5 years with positive TRAb. After RNA was extracted from PBMCs, the TCR library was made from it. Both iRepertoire HTBI primers and Arm-PCR of CDR3 regions were used to build the TCR beta libraries. A single record per CDR3 protein comes from TCRdb applying MiXCR to the multiplex PCR reads. The sample carries roughly 700,000 distinct CDR3 sequences, about 30% recorded once. There are 15 residues in the CDR3. Trimming took off 5 bases at V and 5 bases at J, with 18 bases between the two ends. Germline V gene sequence: CDR1 SEHNR, CDR2 FQNEAQ (reference sequence). In the case of this clonotype: Antigen: not known.

The clonotype originates from a female donor with Graves disease. The J gene is TRBJ1-1, the V gene TRBV7-9; D is possibly TRBD1 (5 bases). The starting material was peripheral blood mononuclear cells (PBMCs), obtained when the disease was refractory, from a patient treated with antithyroid drugs. The CDR3 DNA sequence: TGTGCCAGCAGCCCATGGGGCAGGGACGGGACTGAAGCTTTCTTT. This codes for CASSPWGRDGTEAFF.